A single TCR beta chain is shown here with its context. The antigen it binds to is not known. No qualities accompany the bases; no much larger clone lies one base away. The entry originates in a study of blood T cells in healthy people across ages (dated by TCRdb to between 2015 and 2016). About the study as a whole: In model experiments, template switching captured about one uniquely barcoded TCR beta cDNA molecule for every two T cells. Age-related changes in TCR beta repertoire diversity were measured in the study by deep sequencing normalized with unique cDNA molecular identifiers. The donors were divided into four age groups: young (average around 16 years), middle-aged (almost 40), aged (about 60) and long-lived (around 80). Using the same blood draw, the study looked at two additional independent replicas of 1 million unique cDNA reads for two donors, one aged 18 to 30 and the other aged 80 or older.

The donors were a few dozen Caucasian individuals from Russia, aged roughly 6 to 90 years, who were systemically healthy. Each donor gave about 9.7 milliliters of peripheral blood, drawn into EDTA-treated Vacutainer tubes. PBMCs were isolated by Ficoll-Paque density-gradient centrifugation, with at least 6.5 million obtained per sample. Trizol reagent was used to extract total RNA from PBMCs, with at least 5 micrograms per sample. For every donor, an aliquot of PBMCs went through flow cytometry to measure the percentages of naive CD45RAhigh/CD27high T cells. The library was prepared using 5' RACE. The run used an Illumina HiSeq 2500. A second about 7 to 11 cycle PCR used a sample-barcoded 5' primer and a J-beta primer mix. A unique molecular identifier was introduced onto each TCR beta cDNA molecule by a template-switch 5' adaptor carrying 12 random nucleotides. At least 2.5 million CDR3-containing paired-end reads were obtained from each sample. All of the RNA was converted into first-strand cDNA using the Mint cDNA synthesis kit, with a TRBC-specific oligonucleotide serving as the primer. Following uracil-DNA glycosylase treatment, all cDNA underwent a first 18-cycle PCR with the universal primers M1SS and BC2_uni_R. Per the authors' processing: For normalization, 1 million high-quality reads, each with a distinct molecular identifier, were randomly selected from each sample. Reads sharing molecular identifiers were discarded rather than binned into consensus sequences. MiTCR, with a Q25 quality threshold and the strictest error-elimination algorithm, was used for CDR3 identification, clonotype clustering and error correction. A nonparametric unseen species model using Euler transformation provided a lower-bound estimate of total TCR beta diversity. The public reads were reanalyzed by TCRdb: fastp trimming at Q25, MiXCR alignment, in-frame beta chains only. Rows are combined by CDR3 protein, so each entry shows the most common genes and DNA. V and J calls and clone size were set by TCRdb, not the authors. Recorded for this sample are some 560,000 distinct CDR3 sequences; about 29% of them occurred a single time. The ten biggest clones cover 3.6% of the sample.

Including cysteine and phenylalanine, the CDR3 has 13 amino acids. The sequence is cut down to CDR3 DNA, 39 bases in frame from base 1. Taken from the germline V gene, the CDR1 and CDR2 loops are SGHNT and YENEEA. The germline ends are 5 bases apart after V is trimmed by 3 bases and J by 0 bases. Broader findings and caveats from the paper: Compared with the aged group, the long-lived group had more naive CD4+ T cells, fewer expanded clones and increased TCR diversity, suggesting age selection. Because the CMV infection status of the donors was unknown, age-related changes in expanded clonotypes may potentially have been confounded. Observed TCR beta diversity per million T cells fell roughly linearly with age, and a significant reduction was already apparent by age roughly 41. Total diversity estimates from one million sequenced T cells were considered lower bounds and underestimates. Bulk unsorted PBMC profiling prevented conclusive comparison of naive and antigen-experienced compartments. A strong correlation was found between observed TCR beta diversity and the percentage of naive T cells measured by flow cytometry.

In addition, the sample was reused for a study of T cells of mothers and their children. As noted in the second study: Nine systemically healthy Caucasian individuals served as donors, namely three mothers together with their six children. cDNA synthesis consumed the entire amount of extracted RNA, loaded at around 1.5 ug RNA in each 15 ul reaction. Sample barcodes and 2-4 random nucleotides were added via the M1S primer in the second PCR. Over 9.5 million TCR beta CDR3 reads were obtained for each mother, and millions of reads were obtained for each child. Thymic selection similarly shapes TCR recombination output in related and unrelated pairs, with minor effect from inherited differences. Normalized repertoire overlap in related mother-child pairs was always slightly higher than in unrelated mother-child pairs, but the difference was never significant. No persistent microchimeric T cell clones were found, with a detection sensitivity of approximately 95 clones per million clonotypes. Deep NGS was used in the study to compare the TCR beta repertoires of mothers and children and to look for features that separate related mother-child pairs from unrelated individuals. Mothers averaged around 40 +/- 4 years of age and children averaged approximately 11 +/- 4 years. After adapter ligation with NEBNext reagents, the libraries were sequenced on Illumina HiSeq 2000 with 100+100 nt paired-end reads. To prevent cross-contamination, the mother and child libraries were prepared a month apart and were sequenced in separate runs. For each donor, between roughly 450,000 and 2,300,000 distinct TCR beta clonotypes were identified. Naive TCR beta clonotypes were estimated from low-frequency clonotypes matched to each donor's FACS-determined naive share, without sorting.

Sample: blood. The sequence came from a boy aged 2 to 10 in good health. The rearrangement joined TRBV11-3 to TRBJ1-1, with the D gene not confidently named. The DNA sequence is TGTGCCAGCAGCTTCCACATGAACACTGAAGCTTTCTTT. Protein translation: CASSFHMNTEAFF.